The 12 T cell receptor beta chains below come from one sample, sequenced in a study of T cells after yellow fever vaccination. TCRdb reprocessed the 5' RACE reads via MiXCR and lists one record per CDR3 protein. Of 250,000 to 300,000 distinct CDR3 sequences listed, around 5.2% are singletons. The source material was CD4+ T cells sorted from PBMCs, sampled on the day of the yellow fever booster vaccination. The receptors shown here come from a young man who received the YFV17D yellow fever vaccine.

This clonotype has ten or more counts. CDR3 region: CASSQNPVPYEQYF. In DNA form, the CDR3 reads TGTGCCAGCAGCCAAAACCCCGTTCCTTACGAGCAGTACTTC. The chain employs TRBV6-5 and TRBJ2-7; D is undetermined. In germline, CDR1 is MNHEY, CDR2 SVGAGI. This CDR3 has 14 amino acids. The germline V and J ends were trimmed by 6 bases and 4 bases, with 16 bases remaining between them.

The rearrangement uses TRBV10-3 and TRBJ2-1; D is uncertain. This CDR3 is 18 amino acids long. V was shortened by 10 bases and J by 1 base, with 26 bases between the two germline ends. CDR1 is ENHRY and CDR2 is SYGVKD in the germline V gene. CDR3 in amino acids: CATRGVDRPLSSYNEQFF. The CDR3, as DNA: TGTGCCACCCGAGGTGTGGACCGACCCCTTAGTTCCTACAATGAGCAGTTCTTC.

This clonotype was counted at least ten times. CDR3 DNA sequence: TGTGCCAGCGGTACTGGTTTGACAGGGGGCGTGGGACAGCCCCAGCATTTT. Amino acids: CASGTGLTGGVGQPQHF. The chain carries TRBV27 and TRBJ1-5, with 10 bases identical to TRBD1. CDR1 is MNHEY, CDR2 SMNVEV, per germline (reference sequence). V was pared by 8 bases and J by 7 bases, with 17 bases of the junction left unmatched. The CDR3 contains 17 residues.

The genes are TRBV5-1 and TRBJ2-3, with 13 bases matching TRBD2. Germline CDR1 is SGHRS and CDR2 is YFSETQ. The CDR3 loop spans 20 amino acids. J gave up 2 bases and V 4 bases, and 16 bases lay outside the gene matches. The CDR3 DNA reads TGCGCCAGCAGCACTGGACTAGCGGGGGATACACGAGGGGACACAGATACGCAGTATTTT. It encodes CASSTGLAGDTRGDTDTQYF.

This sequence joins TRBV29-1 and TRBJ2-3; 9 nucleotides align to TRBD1. V gave up 3 bases and J gave up 4 bases; unmatched junction bases: 5. CDR1 and CDR2 from the germline V gene are SQVTM and ANQGSEA. This CDR3 comprises 14 residues. The CDR3 coding sequence is TGCAGCGTTGAGGGGGACAGGGAGCCAGATACGCAGTATTTT. It codes for CSVEGDREPDTQYF.

The genes are TRBV7-6 and TRBJ2-3, with D unresolved. Germline V gene sequence: CDR1 SGHVS, CDR2 FNYEAQ. This CDR3 has 15 amino acids. V lost 3 bases, J lost 5 bases, and 15 bases lay in between. The CDR3 coding sequence is TGTGCCAGCAGCTTTTCTAACAGAGGCCGAGATACGCAGTATTTT. It specifies CASSFSNRGRDTQYF.

The chain has TRBV7-2 and TRBJ2-3, with 7 positions matching TRBD2. The V and J ends lost 6 bases and 4 bases, in that order; junction bases with no gene match: 13. Looked up from germline, CDR1 is SGHTA and CDR2 is FQGNSA. This CDR3 region has 16 residues. The CDR3 region has the DNA TGTGCCAGCAGTTCCCCCGGGGGAGGGGAGGCAGATACGCAGTATTTT. Translated, it gives CASSSPGGGEADTQYF.

This clonotype came up many times. The CDR3 reads CASSLTGTTYEQYF. CDR3 nucleotides: TGCGCCAGCAGCTTGACAGGGACAACCTACGAGCAGTACTTC. The chain recombines TRBV5-1 with TRBJ2-7; D might be TRBD1 (6 bases). V lost 1 base, J lost 2 bases, and 10 bases lay in between. Germline assignment: CDR1 SGHRS and CDR2 YFSETQ. This CDR3 is built from 14 residues.

This clonotype was recorded many times. The chain links TRBV3-1 to TRBJ2-1; 8 bases align to TRBD2. CDR1 and CDR2 (germline): LGHDT, YNNKEL (reference sequence). The CDR3 has 17 residues. The V and J ends lost 3 bases and 0 bases, in that order; junction bases with no gene match: 7. CDR3 nucleotides: TGTGCCAGCAGCCAGGCCGGCAGCGGGGGCTCCTACAATGAGCAGTTCTTC. Amino acids: CASSQAGSGGSYNEQFF.

This clonotype was counted a few times. This chain joins TRBV5-1 and TRBJ2-7; the D gene is possibly TRBD1 (6 bases). CDR1 is SGHRS and CDR2 is YFSETQ in the germline V gene. The CDR3 has 15 residues. V was trimmed by 4 bases and J by 2 bases, leaving 16 bases between them. The CDR3 nucleotides are TGCGCCAGCAGCACGGCGGGCAGGGGCCCCTACGAGCAGTACTTC. Residues: CASSTAGRGPYEQYF.

A few counts support this clonotype. The chain joins TRBV12-3 or TRBV12-4 to TRBJ2-1; D might be TRBD1 (5 bases). This CDR3 is 12 amino acids long. V was cut by 3 bases and J by 8 bases, with 8 bases left in between. This CDR3 reads CASSLGHDEQFF. The CDR3 nucleotides read TGTGCCAGCAGTTTGGGGCATGATGAGCAGTTCTTC.

The chain has TRBV5-6 and TRBJ2-1; possibly TRBD1 or TRBD2 for D (5 bases each). The germline CDR1 and CDR2 sequences are SGHDT and YYEEEE. CDR3 length equals 15 residues. V was clipped by 2 bases and J by 2 bases, with 11 bases between them. The CDR3 bases are TGTGCCAGCAGCTTTGGGACCACCACCTACAATGAGCAGTTCTTC. Amino acids: CASSFGTTTYNEQFF.